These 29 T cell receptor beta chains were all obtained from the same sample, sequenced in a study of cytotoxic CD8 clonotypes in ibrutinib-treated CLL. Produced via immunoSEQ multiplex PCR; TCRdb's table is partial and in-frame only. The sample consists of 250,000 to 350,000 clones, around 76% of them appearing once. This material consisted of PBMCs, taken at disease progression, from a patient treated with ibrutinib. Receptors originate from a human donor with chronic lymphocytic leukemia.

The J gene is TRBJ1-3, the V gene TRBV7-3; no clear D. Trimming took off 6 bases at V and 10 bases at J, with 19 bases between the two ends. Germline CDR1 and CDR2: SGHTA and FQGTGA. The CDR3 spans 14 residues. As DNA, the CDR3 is TGTGCCAGCAGTCGAATGGCCGGGTTCGGTACCATATATTTT. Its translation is CASSRMAGFGTIYF.

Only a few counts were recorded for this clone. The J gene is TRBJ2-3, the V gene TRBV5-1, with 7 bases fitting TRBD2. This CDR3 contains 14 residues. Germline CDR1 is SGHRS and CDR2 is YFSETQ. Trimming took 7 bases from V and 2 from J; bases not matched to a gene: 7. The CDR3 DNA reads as TGCGCCAGCCGGGACTACAAGCACACAGATACGCAGTATTTT. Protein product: CASRDYKHTDTQYF.

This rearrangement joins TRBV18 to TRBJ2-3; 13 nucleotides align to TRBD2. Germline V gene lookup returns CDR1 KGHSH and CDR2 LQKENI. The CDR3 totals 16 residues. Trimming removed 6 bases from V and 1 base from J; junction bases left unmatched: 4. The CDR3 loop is CASSRTSGRGTDTQYF. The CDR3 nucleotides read TGTGCCAGCTCTCGGACTAGCGGGAGAGGCACAGATACGCAGTATTTT.

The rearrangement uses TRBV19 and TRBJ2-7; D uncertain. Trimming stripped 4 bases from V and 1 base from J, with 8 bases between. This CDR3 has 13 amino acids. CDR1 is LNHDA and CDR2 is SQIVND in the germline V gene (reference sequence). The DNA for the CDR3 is TGTGCCAGTAGTAAGCGCAGGTCCTACGAGCAGTACTTC. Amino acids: CASSKRRSYEQYF.

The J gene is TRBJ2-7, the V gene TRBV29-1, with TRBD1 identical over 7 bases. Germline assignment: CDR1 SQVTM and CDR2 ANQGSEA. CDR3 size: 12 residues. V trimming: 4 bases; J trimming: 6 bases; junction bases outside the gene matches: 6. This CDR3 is CSVAHRGFEQYF. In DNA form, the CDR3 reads TGCAGCGTTGCTCACAGGGGTTTCGAGCAGTACTTC.

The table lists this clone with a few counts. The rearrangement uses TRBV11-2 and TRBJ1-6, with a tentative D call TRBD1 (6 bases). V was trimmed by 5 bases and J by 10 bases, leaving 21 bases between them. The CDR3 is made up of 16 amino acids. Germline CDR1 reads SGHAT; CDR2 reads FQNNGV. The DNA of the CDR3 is TGTGCCAGCAGCCCCCACACAGGGTGGGATCTCTCACCCCTCCACTTT. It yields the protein CASSPHTGWDLSPLHF.

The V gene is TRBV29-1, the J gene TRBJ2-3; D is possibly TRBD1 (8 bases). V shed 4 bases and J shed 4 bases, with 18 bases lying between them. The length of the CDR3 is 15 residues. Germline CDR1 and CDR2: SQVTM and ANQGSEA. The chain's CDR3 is CSVGSGAGGSDTQYF. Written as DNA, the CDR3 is TGCAGCGTTGGCAGCGGGGCAGGGGGCTCAGATACGCAGTATTTT.

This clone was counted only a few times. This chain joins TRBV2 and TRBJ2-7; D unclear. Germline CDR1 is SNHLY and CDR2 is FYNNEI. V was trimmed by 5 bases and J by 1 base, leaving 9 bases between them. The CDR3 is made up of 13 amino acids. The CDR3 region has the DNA TGTGCCAGCAGTCAGGACGGGTCCTACGAGCAGTACTTC. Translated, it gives CASSQDGSYEQYF.

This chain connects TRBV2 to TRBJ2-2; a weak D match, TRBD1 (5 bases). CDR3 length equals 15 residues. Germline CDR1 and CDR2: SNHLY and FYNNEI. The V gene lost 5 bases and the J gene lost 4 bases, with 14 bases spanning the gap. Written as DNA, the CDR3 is TGTGCCAGCAGTTACAGGACCCAGGGCACCGGGGAGCTGTTTTTT. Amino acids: CASSYRTQGTGELFF.

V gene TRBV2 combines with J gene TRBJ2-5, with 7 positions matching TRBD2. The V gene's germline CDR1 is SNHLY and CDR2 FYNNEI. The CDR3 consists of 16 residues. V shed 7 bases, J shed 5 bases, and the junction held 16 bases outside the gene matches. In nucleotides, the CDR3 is TGTGCCAGCACCCCCTACCTGGGAGGGGTGGGGGAGACCCAGTACTTC. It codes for CASTPYLGGVGETQYF.

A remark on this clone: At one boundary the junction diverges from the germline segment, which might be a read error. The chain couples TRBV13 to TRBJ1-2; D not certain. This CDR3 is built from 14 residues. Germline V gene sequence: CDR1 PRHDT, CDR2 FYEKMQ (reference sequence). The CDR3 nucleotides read TGTGCCAGCAGCTTAGGACAGCACAACTATGGCCACACCTTC. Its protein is CASSLGQHNYGHTF. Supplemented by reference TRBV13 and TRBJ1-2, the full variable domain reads AAGVIQSPRHLIKEKRETATLKCYPIPRHDTVYWYQQGPGQDPQFLISFYEKMQSDKGSIPDRFSAQQFSDYHSELNMSSLELGDSALYFCASSLGQHNYGHTFGSGTRLTVV.

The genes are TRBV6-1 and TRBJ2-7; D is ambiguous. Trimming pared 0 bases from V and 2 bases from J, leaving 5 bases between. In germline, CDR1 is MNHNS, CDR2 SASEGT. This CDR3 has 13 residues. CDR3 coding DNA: TGTGCCAGCAGTGAAGCTGGCCCCTACGAGCAGTACTTC. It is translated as CASSEAGPYEQYF.

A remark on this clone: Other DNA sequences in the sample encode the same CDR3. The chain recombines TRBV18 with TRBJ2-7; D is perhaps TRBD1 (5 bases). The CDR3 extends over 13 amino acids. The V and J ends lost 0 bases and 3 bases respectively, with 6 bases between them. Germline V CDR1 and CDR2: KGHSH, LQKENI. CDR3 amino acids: CASSPPGVYEQYF. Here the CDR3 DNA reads TGTGCCAGCTCACCACCAGGGGTCTACGAGCAGTACTTC.

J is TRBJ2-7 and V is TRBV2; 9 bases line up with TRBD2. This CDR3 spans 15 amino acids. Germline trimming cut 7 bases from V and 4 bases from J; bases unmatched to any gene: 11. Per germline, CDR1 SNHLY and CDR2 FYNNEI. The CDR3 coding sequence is TGTGCCAGCACACAATTCCCGGGACTAGCTTACGAGCAGTACTTC. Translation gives CASTQFPGLAYEQYF.

CDR3 in amino acids: CASSLMRPSGANVLTF. The CDR3 DNA sequence: TGTGCCAGCAGCTTAATGAGGCCTTCTGGGGCCAACGTCCTGACTTTC. This chain uses TRBV7-3 with TRBJ2-6; D gene unclear. The CDR3 runs 16 residues. Trimming took 1 base from V and 1 from J, leaving 8 bases between them. The germline V gene encodes CDR1 SGHTA and CDR2 FQGTGA.

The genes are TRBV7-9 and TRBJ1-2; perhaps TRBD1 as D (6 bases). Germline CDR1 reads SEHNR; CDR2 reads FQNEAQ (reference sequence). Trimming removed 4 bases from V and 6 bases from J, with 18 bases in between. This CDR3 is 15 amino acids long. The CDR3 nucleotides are TGTGCCAGCAGCTCCAGTCCGTACAGGGCGGATGGCTACACCTTC. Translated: CASSSSPYRADGYTF.

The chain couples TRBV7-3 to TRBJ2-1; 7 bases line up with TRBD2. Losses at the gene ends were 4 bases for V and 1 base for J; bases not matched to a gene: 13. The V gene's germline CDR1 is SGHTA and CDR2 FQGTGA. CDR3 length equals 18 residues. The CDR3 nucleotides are TGTGCCAGCAGCTCCCTCCCTAGCGGTCTACTTTCCTACAATGAGCAGTTCTTC. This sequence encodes CASSSLPSGLLSYNEQFF.

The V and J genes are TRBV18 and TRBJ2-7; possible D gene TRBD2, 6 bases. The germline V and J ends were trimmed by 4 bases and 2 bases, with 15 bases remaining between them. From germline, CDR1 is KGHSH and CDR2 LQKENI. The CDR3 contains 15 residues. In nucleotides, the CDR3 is TGTGCCAGCTCACTAATCACTAGCCCCACCTACGAGCAGTACTTC. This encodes CASSLITSPTYEQYF.

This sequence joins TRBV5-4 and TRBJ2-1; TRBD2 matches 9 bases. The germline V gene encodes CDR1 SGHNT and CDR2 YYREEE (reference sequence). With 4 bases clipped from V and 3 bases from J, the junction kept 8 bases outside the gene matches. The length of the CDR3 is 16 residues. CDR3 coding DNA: TGTGCCAGCAGCGTACCGGGACTAGCTGTCTACAATGAGCAGTTCTTC. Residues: CASSVPGLAVYNEQFF. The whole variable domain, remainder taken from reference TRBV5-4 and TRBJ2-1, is ETGVTQSPTHLIKTRGQQVTLRCSSQSGHNTVSWYQQALGQGPQFIFQYYREEENGRGNFPPRFSGLQFPNYSSELNVNALELDDSALYLCASSVPGLAVYNEQFFGPGTRLTVL.

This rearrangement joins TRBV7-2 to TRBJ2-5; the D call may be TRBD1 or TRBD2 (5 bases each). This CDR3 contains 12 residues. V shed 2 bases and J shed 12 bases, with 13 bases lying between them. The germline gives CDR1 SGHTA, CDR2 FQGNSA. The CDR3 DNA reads TGTGCCAGCAGCTTACAGGGAGCTGCTAAGTACTTC. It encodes CASSLQGAAKYF.

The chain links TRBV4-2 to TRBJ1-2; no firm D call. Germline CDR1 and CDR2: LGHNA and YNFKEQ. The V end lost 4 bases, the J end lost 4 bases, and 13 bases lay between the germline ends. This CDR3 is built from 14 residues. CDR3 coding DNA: TGTGCCAGCAGCCGATCCATGCCCCCCTATGGCTACACCTTC. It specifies CASSRSMPPYGYTF.

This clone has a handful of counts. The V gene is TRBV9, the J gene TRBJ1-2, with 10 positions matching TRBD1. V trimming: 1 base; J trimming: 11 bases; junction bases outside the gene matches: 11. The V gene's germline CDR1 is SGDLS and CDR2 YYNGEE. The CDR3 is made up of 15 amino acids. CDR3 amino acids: CASSVSAGTGVEYTF. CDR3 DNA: TGTGCCAGCAGCGTAAGCGCCGGGACAGGGGTGGAATACACCTTC.

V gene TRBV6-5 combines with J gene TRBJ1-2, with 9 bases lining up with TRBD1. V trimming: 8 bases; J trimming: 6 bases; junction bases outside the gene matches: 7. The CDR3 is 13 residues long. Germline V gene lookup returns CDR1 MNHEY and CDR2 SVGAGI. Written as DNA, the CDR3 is TGTGCCAGCGGCGGGGACAGGGAAAATGGCTACACCTTC. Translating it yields CASGGDRENGYTF.

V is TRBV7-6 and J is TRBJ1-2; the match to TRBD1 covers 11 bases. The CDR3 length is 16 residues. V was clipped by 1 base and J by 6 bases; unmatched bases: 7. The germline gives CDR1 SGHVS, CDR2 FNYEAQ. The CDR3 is CASSLEDRGLVNGYTF. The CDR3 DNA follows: TGTGCCAGCAGCTTAGAGGACAGGGGGCTAGTCAATGGCTACACCTTC.

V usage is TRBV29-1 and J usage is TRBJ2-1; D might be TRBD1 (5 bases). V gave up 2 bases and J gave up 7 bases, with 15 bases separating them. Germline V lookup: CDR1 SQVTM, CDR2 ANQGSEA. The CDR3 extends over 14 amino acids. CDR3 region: CSVESLTVTNEQFF. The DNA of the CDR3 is TGCAGCGTTGAAAGCCTGACAGTTACAAATGAGCAGTTCTTC.

CDR3: CASSLAREGGRGTGELFF. The CDR3 nucleotides read TGTGCCAGCAGCTTGGCCCGCGAAGGGGGACGGGGAACCGGGGAGCTGTTTTTT. The rearrangement joins TRBV5-8 to TRBJ2-2, with D perhaps TRBD1 (6 bases). Germline V lookup: CDR1 SGHTS, CDR2 YDEGEE. The CDR3 is 18 residues long. V lost 0 bases to trimming and J lost 5 bases, with 20 bases between them.

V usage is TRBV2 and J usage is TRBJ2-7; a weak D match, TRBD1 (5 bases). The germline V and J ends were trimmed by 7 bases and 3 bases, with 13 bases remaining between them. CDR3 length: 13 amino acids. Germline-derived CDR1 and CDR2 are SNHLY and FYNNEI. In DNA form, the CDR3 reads TGTGCCAGCAAGTGGGGCAGAAACTACGAGCAGTACTTC. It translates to CASKWGRNYEQYF.

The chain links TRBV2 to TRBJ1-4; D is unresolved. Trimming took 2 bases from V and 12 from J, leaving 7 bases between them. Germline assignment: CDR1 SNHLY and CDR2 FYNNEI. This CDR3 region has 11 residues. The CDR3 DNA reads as TGTGCCAGCAGTGAATGGCCAGAACTGTTTTTT. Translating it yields CASSEWPELFF.

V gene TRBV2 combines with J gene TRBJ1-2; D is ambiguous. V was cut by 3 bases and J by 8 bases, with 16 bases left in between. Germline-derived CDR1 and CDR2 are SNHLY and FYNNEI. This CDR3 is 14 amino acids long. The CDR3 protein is CASSDTRPPPGYTF. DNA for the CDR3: TGTGCCAGCAGTGACACCCGGCCTCCCCCCGGCTACACCTTC.